This T cell receptor (beta chain) is drawn from a study of a mutant IDH1 vaccine in newly diagnosed glioma. Looking at the study overall: The first vaccination came 4-6 weeks after radiotherapy alone, or with temozolomide cycles. Earlier treatment was radiotherapy, temozolomide, or both, with most getting both. Study-wide points: Pseudoprogression seemed unlinked to shifts in top peripheral T cell clonotypes.

Time point denoted: week 35, safety follow-up. The vaccine gave 300 ug of a 20-mer mutant IDH1 peptide subcutaneously per dose. The patients received vaccinations eight times, in weeks 1, 3, 5, 7, 11, 15, 19 and 23. As to this clone: What it binds is not known.

CDR3 length: 12 residues. CDR1 and CDR2 (germline): SGHNT, YENEEA. Between the trimmed V and J ends, which lost 5 bases and 2 bases, there was a span of 7 bases. TCRdb's copy holds only in-frame clones and misses some; the assay was immunoSEQ multiplex PCR. Seen here are about 54,000 clones, around four fifths observed once, and the top ten hold approximately 4.5%. The V call is TRBV11-3, the J call TRBJ2-7; D is unclear. This receptor was identified in a woman between 18 and 29 years old with glioma. Sequenced here: PBMCs, sampled from a glioma patient whose treatment included an IDH1 peptide vaccine. The CDR3 protein is CASSQETYEQYF. DNA of the CDR3: TGTGCCAGCAGCCAAGAAACCTACGAGCAGTACTTC.